This TCR beta chain was captured by sequencing in a study of technical replicates of blood from a few donors. Germline values: CDR1 SGHAT, CDR2 FQNNGV. The V end lost 2 bases, the J end lost 8 bases, and 15 bases lay between the germline ends. The CDR3 spans 15 residues. Sequencing used immunoSEQ multiplex PCR; TCRdb keeps in-frame clones, though not all of them. This table holds about 75,000 clones, almost 95% found once. This sequence was found in a human donor in good health. Material: T cells isolated from PBMCs. The chain has TRBV11-2 and TRBJ1-4; D perhaps matches TRBD1 (6 bases). The CDR3, as DNA: TGTGCCAGCAGCTTAAGGTGGGGGCGAGAGGAAAAACTGTTTTTT. As protein: CASSLRWGREEKLFF.